These 10 T cell receptor beta chains share one sample of origin, sequenced in a study of blood T cell repertoires in COVID-19. Method: immunoSEQ multiplex PCR; TCRdb's copy keeps in-frame clones and lacks some. The sample lists some 700,000 clones, more than 80% occurring once. Sequencing was performed on peripheral blood. Receptors originate from a woman aged 18-30 years with acute or convalescent COVID-19.

The V gene is TRBV5-5, the J gene TRBJ1-1; 10 bases are a match to TRBD1. Germline assignment: CDR1 SGHKS and CDR2 YYEKEE (reference sequence). With V trimmed by 4 bases and J by 5 bases, 8 bases remained unmatched. The length of the CDR3 is 15 residues. CDR3 amino acids: CASSQTGGARTEAFF. CDR3 DNA: TGTGCCAGCAGCCAGACAGGGGGCGCGCGGACTGAAGCTTTCTTT.

The chain joins TRBV6-2 or TRBV6-3 to TRBJ2-5, with TRBD2 matching over 8 bases. The CDR3 has 20 residues. Trimming removed 2 bases from V and 3 bases from J; junction bases left unmatched: 20. The germline gives CDR1 MNHEY, CDR2 SVGEGT. The CDR3 DNA sequence: TGTGCCAGCAGTTACCCGCACTCGGTCGGCGGGGGGCGGCTTGAAGAGACCCAGTACTTC. It translates to CASSYPHSVGGGRLEETQYF.

This clone was detected only once. The rearrangement uses TRBV7-9 and TRBJ1-2; D remains ambiguous. Germline CDR1 SEHNR, CDR2 FQNEAQ (reference sequence). V dropped 1 base and J dropped 4 bases, with 7 bases sitting between them. CDR3 length equals 13 residues. Here the CDR3 reads CASSLVLFYGYTF. In nucleotides, the CDR3 is TGTGCCAGCAGCTTAGTACTTTTCTATGGCTACACCTTC.

The V gene is TRBV2, the J gene TRBJ1-2, with TRBD1 matching 9 bases. V lost 5 bases, J lost 6 bases, and 10 bases stayed unmatched. This CDR3 comprises 15 residues. CDR1 and CDR2 (germline): SNHLY, FYNNEI. CDR3 region: CASSRRDRENDGYTF. For the CDR3, the DNA is TGTGCCAGCAGTCGCCGGGACAGGGAGAATGATGGCTACACCTTC.

The chain is built from TRBV3-1 (or the pseudogene TRBV3-2) and TRBJ2-2, with TRBD1 matching 7 bases. The junction had 13 bases not matched to a gene; V was cut back by 4 bases and J by 2 bases. Per germline, CDR1 LGHDT and CDR2 YNNKEL (reference sequence). CDR3 length: 18 amino acids. CDR3 nucleotide sequence: TGTGCCAGCAGCCGAGTCTCGGGACAGAGAATTAACACCGGGGAGCTGTTTTTT. It encodes CASSRVSGQRINTGELFF.

This chain joins TRBV2 and TRBJ2-1; 9 bases are shared with TRBD1. The CDR3 has 15 residues. Germline assignment: CDR1 SNHLY and CDR2 FYNNEI. The CDR3 spells CALRGPGQGFGEQFF. CDR3 DNA: TGTGCTCTAAGGGGGCCGGGACAGGGCTTTGGTGAGCAGTTCTTC.

This rearrangement joins TRBV24-1 to TRBJ2-7; 8 bases fit TRBD2. With V trimmed by 4 bases and J by 0 bases, 1 base remained unmatched. CDR3 length: 14 residues. The germline V gene has CDR1 KGHDR and CDR2 SFDVKD. The CDR3 region is CATSDGGGSYEQYF. The CDR3 bases are TGTGCCACCAGTGACGGGGGGGGCTCCTACGAGCAGTACTTC.

This chain uses TRBV5-4 with TRBJ2-7; tentative D call: TRBD2 (5 bases). CDR3 length: 16 residues. Germline V gene data show CDR1 as SGHNT and CDR2 as YYREEE (reference sequence). Between the trimmed V and J ends, which lost 4 bases and 2 bases, there was a span of 19 bases. In DNA, the CDR3 is TGTGCCAGCAGCCCAGACCGCGGACTCATAGCCTACGAGCAGTACTTC. This translates into CASSPDRGLIAYEQYF.

The rearrangement joins TRBV6-5 to TRBJ1-1; maybe TRBD1 (6 bases). The CDR3 totals 14 residues. Trimming removed 6 bases at V and 1 base at J, with 12 bases between. Germline lookup yields CDR1 MNHEY and CDR2 SVGAGI. The CDR3 sequence is CASRTDRRNTEAFF. The DNA of the CDR3 is TGTGCCAGCAGGACGGACAGAAGGAACACTGAAGCTTTCTTT.

The V and J genes are TRBV11-2 and TRBJ2-6; D may be TRBD1 (6 bases). The CDR3 length is 19 residues. The germline gives CDR1 SGHAT, CDR2 FQNNGV. The V end lost 4 bases, the J end lost 2 bases, and 21 bases lay between the germline ends. The CDR3 nucleotides read TGTGCCAGCAGCTCCTTACTCATTGACAGGCGAACTGGGGCCAACGTCCTGACTTTC. This gives the protein CASSSLLIDRRTGANVLTF.